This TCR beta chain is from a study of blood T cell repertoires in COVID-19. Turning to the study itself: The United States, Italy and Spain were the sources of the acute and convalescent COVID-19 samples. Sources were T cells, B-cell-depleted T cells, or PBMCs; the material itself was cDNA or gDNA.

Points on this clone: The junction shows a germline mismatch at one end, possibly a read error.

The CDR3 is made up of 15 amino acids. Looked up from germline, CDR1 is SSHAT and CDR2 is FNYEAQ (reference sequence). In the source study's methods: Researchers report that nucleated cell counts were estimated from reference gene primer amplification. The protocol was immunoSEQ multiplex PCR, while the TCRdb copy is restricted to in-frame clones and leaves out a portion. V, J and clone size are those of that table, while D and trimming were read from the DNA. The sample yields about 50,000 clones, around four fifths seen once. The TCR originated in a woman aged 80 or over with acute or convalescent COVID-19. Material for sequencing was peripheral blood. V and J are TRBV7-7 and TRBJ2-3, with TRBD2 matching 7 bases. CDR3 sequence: CASSKLAYGTDTQYF. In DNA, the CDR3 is TGTGCTAGCAGTAAACTAGCGTATGGCACAGATACGCAGTATTTT.